This TCR beta chain was recovered during a study of OX40 agonist ivuxolimab in advanced cancers. Broader study findings: In a subset of nonresponders, normalized T-cell clonal expansion was also low.

Germline lookup yields CDR1 MNHEY and CDR2 SMNVEV (reference sequence). CDR3 length equals 15 residues. The V gene lost 5 bases and the J gene lost 0 bases, with 14 bases spanning the gap. In the case of this clone: No antigen is known for it.

The assay was immunoSEQ multiplex PCR, and TCRdb's table has in-frame clones only and misses some. Altogether more than 40,000 clones are present, 89% being singletons, with the ten largest covering 12%. The origin of this receptor is an adult with an advanced solid tumor such as melanoma, head and neck, liver or kidney cancer. The sequencing used CD4+ or CD8+ T cells sorted from blood, collected in a trial of the OX40 agonist ivuxolimab. The chain employs TRBV27 and TRBJ2-7, with D unclear. DNA for the CDR3: TGTGCCAGCAGTCCCCACTGGGCGAGCTCCTACGAGCAGTACTTC. Amino acids: CASSPHWASSYEQYF.